The sequence of this T cell receptor (beta chain) was determined in a study of shared T cell receptors in the human thymus. Germline V CDR1 and CDR2: SGDLS, YYNGEE. The CDR3 spans 14 residues. Trimming left V 2 bases short and J 5 bases short, with 13 bases between. Produced via immunoSEQ multiplex PCR; TCRdb's table is partial and in-frame only. The sample yields more than 550,000 clones, approximately 85% seen once. The sample was also reused in another study, on human thymus T cells.

The clonotype was recovered from a girl under three years old with a congenital heart defect. The chain employs TRBV9 and TRBJ1-1, with D hard to call. The source material was thymocytes. As DNA, the CDR3 is TGTGCCAGCAGCGTTCGGGCGGGAAGAACTGAAGCTTTCTTT. Translation: CASSVRAGRTEAFF.